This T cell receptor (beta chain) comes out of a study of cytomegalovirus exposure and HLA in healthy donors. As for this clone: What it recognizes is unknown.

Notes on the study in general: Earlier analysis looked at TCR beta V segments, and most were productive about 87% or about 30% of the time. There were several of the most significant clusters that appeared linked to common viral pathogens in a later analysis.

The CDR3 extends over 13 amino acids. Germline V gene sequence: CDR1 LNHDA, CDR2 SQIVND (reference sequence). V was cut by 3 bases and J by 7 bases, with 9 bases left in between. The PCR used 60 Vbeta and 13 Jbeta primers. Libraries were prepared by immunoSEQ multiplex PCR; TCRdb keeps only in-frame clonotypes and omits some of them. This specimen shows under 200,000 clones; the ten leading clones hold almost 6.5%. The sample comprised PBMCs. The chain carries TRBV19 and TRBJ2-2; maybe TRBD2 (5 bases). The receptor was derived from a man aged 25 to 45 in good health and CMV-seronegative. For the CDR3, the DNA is TGTGCCAGTAGTATTGGTCGGGACGGGGAGCTGTTTTTT. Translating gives CASSIGRDGELFF.